Given below is one TCR beta chain in context. The sample originates from a study of glioma-infiltrating T cells. TCR alpha and beta CDR3 regions were amplified from RNA using iRepertoire nested multiplex PCR. Each CDR3 protein gets one entry after TCRdb re-called the multiplex PCR reads with MiXCR. The sample carries some 180,000 distinct CDR3 sequences, more than 25% recorded once. Trimming took off 0 bases at V and 6 bases at J, with 10 bases between the two ends. Per germline, CDR1 SGHKS and CDR2 YYEKEE (reference sequence). The CDR3 covers 13 residues. The chain recombines TRBV5-5 with TRBJ2-7, with D possibly TRBD1 on 6 matching bases. The source of this sequence is a human donor with low-grade glioma or glioblastoma, undergoing nonglioma brain surgery, or in good health (not recorded which). Sequencing was done on a sample of glioma tissue, nonneoplastic brain tissue, or PBMCs (not recorded which). CDR3 region: CASSLGSGVEQYF. The DNA for the CDR3 is TGTGCCAGCAGCTTGGGGTCAGGGGTCGAGCAGTACTTC.